The 19 T cell receptor beta chains below were found in one sample sequenced in a study of Graves' ophthalmopathy and Graves' hyperthyroidism. Amplification targeted the TCR beta CDR3 regions, with RNA transcripts as the source material. An initial RT-PCR round employing HTBI primers preceded a second-round multiplex PCR. TCRdb processed the multiplex PCR reads anew with MiXCR; each CDR3 protein has one entry. The data show 660,000 or so distinct CDR3 sequences, with about two fifths seen just once and more than 2.5% held by the top ten. The material sequenced was peripheral blood. The receptors here all came from an adult man with Graves' ophthalmopathy.

Worth noting for this clonotype: The junction and the germline gene differ at one end; a read error may be behind it. This chain connects TRBV10-3 to TRBJ1-1; the D is unclear. This CDR3 is built from 14 residues. Germline CDR1 is ENHRY and CDR2 is SYGVKD. CDR3 DNA: TGTGCCAGCAGTTACTACGCGGGTTCCACGGGAGCTTTCTTT. Translation gives CASSYYAGSTGAFF.

This clonotype showed up many times. As DNA, the CDR3 is TGTGCCAGCAGCTTAGAAACAGGGGACTACGAGCAGTACTTC. Translation: CASSLETGDYEQYF. This sequence joins TRBV7-8 and TRBJ2-7; 7 bases match TRBD1. With V trimmed by 1 base and J by 3 bases, 3 bases remained unmatched. Germline V gives CDR1 SGHVS, CDR2 FQNEAQ. This CDR3 spans 14 amino acids.

This sequence joins TRBV5-8 and TRBJ2-7; D assignment may be TRBD1 or TRBD2 (6 bases each). Germline CDR1 and CDR2: SGHTS and YDEGEE. This CDR3 spans 15 amino acids. V lost 7 bases, J lost 0 bases, and 17 bases lay in between. The chain's CDR3 is CASSREGGRSYEQYF. The CDR3 coding sequence is TGTGCCAGCTCACGCGAGGGGGGCCGCTCCTACGAGCAGTACTTC.

There are many counts of this clonotype. The rearrangement uses TRBV12-3 or TRBV12-4 and TRBJ2-5, with a possible D match to TRBD1 (5 bases). V was pared by 1 base and J by 5 bases, with 8 bases between. This CDR3 region has 13 residues. Written as DNA, the CDR3 is TGTGCCAGCAGTTTAGTAAACAGGGAGACCCAGTACTTC. Translated, it gives CASSLVNRETQYF.

This clonotype was observed many times. This CDR3 reads CATSSGLRTEAFF. DNA of the CDR3: TGTGCCACCTCTAGCGGGCTGAGGACTGAAGCTTTCTTT. The chain is built from TRBV6-5 and TRBJ1-1; D is unresolved. This CDR3 is 13 amino acids long. Trimming removed 10 bases at V and 5 bases at J, with 17 bases between. CDR1 and CDR2 from the germline V gene are MNHEY and SVGAGI.

In its sample, this clonotype was seen many times. This rearrangement joins TRBV5-8 to TRBJ1-2, with 7 positions matching TRBD1. CDR1 is SGHTS, CDR2 YDEGEE, per germline. The CDR3 is 13 amino acids. The junction had 8 bases not matched to a gene; V was cut back by 8 bases and J by 4 bases. CDR3 nucleotide sequence: TGTGCCAGTAAGACAGGGATGTCCTATGGCTACACCTTC. Amino acid sequence: CASKTGMSYGYTF.

CDR3 region: CASSLGPNMGRGQPQHF. The CDR3 DNA is TGTGCCAGCAGCCTAGGACCCAATATGGGTCGGGGTCAGCCCCAGCATTTT. This chain links TRBV5-6 with TRBJ1-5; D gene uncertain. Trimming cost V 4 bases and J 6 bases, with 23 bases left between them. CDR1 is SGHDT, CDR2 YYEEEE, per germline. The CDR3 is 17 residues long. The whole variable domain, remainder taken from reference TRBV5-6 and TRBJ1-5, is DAGVTQSPTHLIKTRGQQVTLRCSPKSGHDTVSWYQQALGQGPQFIFQYYEEEERQRGNFPDRFSGHQFPNYSSELNVNALLLGDSALYLCASSLGPNMGRGQPQHFGDGTRLSIL.

The rearrangement uses TRBV20-1 and TRBJ1-2, with D possibly matching TRBD1 (6 bases). The V and J ends lost 5 bases and 8 bases respectively, with 21 bases between them. Germline CDR1 DFQATT, CDR2 SNEGSKA (reference sequence). There are 14 residues in the CDR3. CDR3: CSAGQGGGRRGYTF. CDR3 bases: TGCAGTGCTGGGCAAGGAGGGGGGCGTCGGGGCTACACCTTC.

Concerning this clonotype itself: The junction and the germline gene differ at one end; a read error may be behind it. The V and J genes are TRBV10-3 and TRBJ1-1; TRBD1 matches at 8 bases. Germline V gives CDR1 ENHRY, CDR2 SYGVKD. The CDR3 is 17 amino acids. Written as DNA, the CDR3 is TGTGCCAGCAGTTTCGCGAGGACAGGGTGGGTGAACACTGAAGCTTTCTTT. It translates to CASSFARTGWVNTEAFF.

The V and J genes are TRBV10-3 and TRBJ1-3; D possibly corresponds to TRBD1 (5 bases). Trimming removed 6 bases at V and 8 bases at J, with 14 bases between. The CDR3 is 13 residues long. Germline V gene lookup returns CDR1 ENHRY and CDR2 SYGVKD. CDR3 loop: CAIRAGILDTIYF. The CDR3 nucleotides are TGTGCCATCAGGGCAGGGATTCTCGACACCATATATTTT.

This clonotype has at least ten counts. V is TRBV12-3 or TRBV12-4 and J is TRBJ2-7; 9 bases agree with TRBD1. The ends lost 5 bases at V and 2 bases at J; junction bases unmatched: 1. This CDR3 is 13 amino acids long. For the CDR3, the DNA is TGTGCCAGCAGTCACAGGGGGCCCTACGAGCAGTACTTC. Translated, it gives CASSHRGPYEQYF.

This clonotype was detected ten times or more. V usage is TRBV2 and J usage is TRBJ2-7; no firm D call. Germline V lookup: CDR1 SNHLY, CDR2 FYNNEI. V shed 1 base and J shed 3 bases, with 10 bases lying between them. The CDR3 is 14 residues long. Written as DNA, the CDR3 is TGTGCCAGCAGTGAAGGTCTAGTGTTCTACGAGCAGTACTTC. Translated: CASSEGLVFYEQYF. Filled out from reference TRBV2 and TRBJ2-7, the complete variable domain reads EPEVTQTPSHQVTQMGQEVILRCVPISNHLYFYWYRQILGQKVEFLVSFYNNEISEKSEIFDDQFSVERPDGSNFTLKIRSTKLEDSAMYFCASSEGLVFYEQYFGPGTRLTVT.

The chain has TRBV25-1 and TRBJ2-3; TRBD2 aligns across 9 bases. The CDR3 covers 15 residues. CDR1 is MGHDK and CDR2 is SYGVNS in the germline V gene. Losses at the gene ends were 6 bases for V and 5 bases for J; bases not matched to a gene: 9. In DNA, the CDR3 is TGTGCCAGCAGCCAACTAGCGGGCGGGGGAGATACGCAGTATTTT. It yields the protein CASSQLAGGGDTQYF.

This rearrangement joins TRBV5-1 to TRBJ2-7; 9 nucleotides match TRBD2. Per the germline V gene, CDR1 is SGHRS and CDR2 is YFSETQ. V was pared by 7 bases and J by 5 bases, with 10 bases of the junction left unmatched. The CDR3 has 14 residues. The CDR3 region is CASPPGLAPHEQYF. DNA of the CDR3: TGCGCCAGCCCCCCGGGACTAGCACCGCACGAGCAGTACTTC. Combining the CDR3 with reference TRBV5-1 and TRBJ2-7 gives the whole variable domain KAGVTQTPRYLIKTRGQQVTLSCSPISGHRSVSWYQQTPGQGLQFLFEYFSETQRNKGNFPGRFSGRQFSNSRSEMNVSTLELGDSALYLCASPPGLAPHEQYFGPGTRLTVT.

This clonotype was counted at least ten times. The rearrangement uses TRBV10-3 and TRBJ1-1, with D possibly being TRBD1 (6 bases). Per germline, CDR1 ENHRY and CDR2 SYGVKD. The CDR3 runs 15 residues. The V and J ends lost 7 bases and 4 bases respectively, with 19 bases between them. CDR3: CAIKSIGGGGTEAFF. The CDR3 coding sequence is TGTGCCATCAAATCCATAGGCGGAGGGGGCACTGAAGCTTTCTTT.

Of note for this clonotype: The conserved phenylalanine or tryptophan is not found at the CDR3 terminus, so this likely reflects a read error. J is TRBJ1-2 and V is TRBV5-1; D gene uncertain. V was pared by 4 bases and J by 8 bases, with 12 bases between. The CDR3 contains 12 residues. The germline V gene has CDR1 SGHRS and CDR2 YFSETQ. CDR3 loop: CASSQDPRGYTL. CDR3 coding DNA: TGCGCCAGCAGCCAAGACCCGCGAGGCTACACCCTC.

Comment on this clonotype: The junction and the germline gene differ at one end; a read error may be behind it. The chain uses TRBV29-1 and TRBJ1-4; no reliable D call. The CDR3 has 13 amino acids. Germline loops: CDR1 SQVTM, CDR2 ANQGSEA. DNA for the CDR3: TGCAGCGCACTGGCCTCATTGGCTGCAAAACTGTCTTTT. Its translation: CSALASLAAKLSF.

There are many counts of this clonotype. The chain uses TRBV5-1 and TRBJ1-6; D possibly corresponds to TRBD1 (5 bases). Germline V gene data show CDR1 as SGHRS and CDR2 as YFSETQ. This CDR3 is 16 amino acids long. Trimming left V 2 bases short and J 4 bases short, with 13 bases between. This CDR3 reads CASSFGHDPYNSPLHF. The CDR3 DNA reads TGCGCCAGCAGCTTCGGACACGACCCGTATAATTCACCCCTCCACTTT. The full variable domain, completed using reference TRBV5-1 and TRBJ1-6, is KAGVTQTPRYLIKTRGQQVTLSCSPISGHRSVSWYQQTPGQGLQFLFEYFSETQRNKGNFPGRFSGRQFSNSRSEMNVSTLELGDSALYLCASSFGHDPYNSPLHFGNGTRLTVT.

This clonotype was observed at least ten times. This chain connects TRBV5-6 to TRBJ1-5, with 9 bases lining up with TRBD1. Per germline, CDR1 SGHDT and CDR2 YYEEEE. V was clipped by 2 bases and J by 3 bases; unmatched bases: 6. This CDR3 is built from 16 residues. CDR3 protein: CASSFGTGTSNQPQHF. In DNA form, the CDR3 reads TGTGCCAGCAGCTTCGGGACAGGGACCTCCAATCAGCCCCAGCATTTT.